Reported below is one T cell receptor (beta chain). Germline is not matched at one junction end, which may reflect a read error. The CDR3 loop spans 15 amino acids. The germline V gene has CDR1 SEHNR and CDR2 FQNEAQ (reference sequence). Researchers ran the PCR with 60 Vbeta and 13 Jbeta primers. The protocol was immunoSEQ multiplex PCR, while the TCRdb copy is restricted to in-frame clones and leaves out a portion. The table has some 90,000 clones, roughly 77% seen once. This record belongs to a study of cytomegalovirus exposure and HLA in healthy donors. V and J are TRBV7-9 and TRBJ1-1; the D gene is possibly TRBD1 (5 bases). This clonotype was sampled from a man between 35 and 55 years old in good health and CMV-seronegative. The specimen was PBMCs. The CDR3 reads CSSSLDDRLNTEAFF. The CDR3 coding sequence is TGTTCCAGCAGCTTAGATGACAGACTGAACACTGAAGCTTTCTTT.